A selection of T cell receptor beta chains follows, all from one sample in a study of blood T cell repertoires in COVID-19. Profiling relied on immunoSEQ multiplex PCR, and the TCRdb table lists in-frame clones only, not all of them. The table includes tens of thousands of clones, 87% detected once. Sequenced input: peripheral blood. These receptors all come from a woman in her forties or fifties with active or convalescent COVID-19. CDR3s include the opening cysteine and the closing phenylalanine or tryptophan. The order of the fields is CDR3 protein, CDR3 DNA, D gene, V gene, J gene. A D gene is named only where the DNA matches it firmly.

CDR3 protein: CASSARGTGDEQYF
CDR3 DNA: TGTGCCAGCAGCGCCCGCGGGACAGGGGACGAGCAGTACTTC
D gene: TRBD1
V gene: TRBV9
J gene: TRBJ2-7

CDR3 protein: CAKSQRSSYNEQFF
CDR3 DNA: TGTGCCAAGAGCCAGAGGAGCTCCTACAATGAGCAGTTCTTC
D gene: NA
V gene: TRBV19
J gene: TRBJ2-1

CDR3 protein: CSASNLQGRGYTF
CDR3 DNA: TGCAGTGCTAGTAACCTGCAGGGCAGGGGCTACACCTTC
D gene: NA
V gene: TRBV20-1
J gene: TRBJ1-2

CDR3 protein: CASSDSRGLAGEKQFF
CDR3 DNA: TGTGCCAGCAGTGACTCGAGAGGTCTAGCGGGGGAAAAGCAGTTCTTC
D gene: TRBD2
V gene: TRBV6-4
J gene: TRBJ2-1

CDR3 protein: CASGPDSYNEQFF
CDR3 DNA: TGTGCCAGCGGGCCCGACAGTTACAATGAGCAGTTCTTC
D gene: NA
V gene: TRBV7-9
J gene: TRBJ2-1

CDR3 protein: CASSMTVNYGYTF
CDR3 DNA: TGTGCCAGTAGTATGACAGTTAACTATGGCTACACCTTC
D gene: NA
V gene: TRBV19
J gene: TRBJ1-2

CDR3 protein: CASSLYTDTQYF
CDR3 DNA: TGCGCCAGCAGCTTATACACAGATACGCAGTATTTT
D gene: NA
V gene: TRBV5-1
J gene: TRBJ2-3

CDR3 protein: CSASATGTGTGYTF
CDR3 DNA: TGCAGTGCTAGTGCTACAGGGACAGGGACTGGCTACACCTTC
D gene: TRBD1
V gene: TRBV20-1
J gene: TRBJ1-2

CDR3 protein: CASSLDAGFGETQYF
CDR3 DNA: TGTGCCAGCAGCTTAGACGCAGGGTTCGGCGAGACCCAGTACTTC
D gene: NA
V gene: TRBV7-8
J gene: TRBJ2-5

CDR3 protein: CASSQGAGVFEAFF
CDR3 DNA: TGTGCCAGCAGCCAGGGGGCCGGTGTGTTTGAAGCTTTCTTT
D gene: NA
V gene: TRBV3-1/TRBV3-2
J gene: TRBJ1-1

CDR3 protein: CASSLGLGGQGTEAFF
CDR3 DNA: TGCGCCAGCAGCTTGGGGTTGGGAGGACAGGGGACTGAAGCTTTCTTT
D gene: TRBD1
V gene: TRBV5-1
J gene: TRBJ1-1

CDR3 protein: CASSLQFPGQGRTEAFF
CDR3 DNA: TGTGCCAGCAGCTTACAGTTTCCAGGACAGGGCAGGACTGAAGCTTTCTTT
D gene: TRBD1
V gene: TRBV13
J gene: TRBJ1-1

CDR3 protein: CASNQGNYGYTF
CDR3 DNA: TGTGCCAGTAACCAGGGTAACTATGGCTACACCTTC
D gene: NA
V gene: TRBV19
J gene: TRBJ1-2

CDR3 protein: CASSLASGATYEQYF
CDR3 DNA: TGCGCCAGCAGCTTGGCCTCAGGGGCAACCTACGAGCAGTACTTC
D gene: NA
V gene: TRBV5-1
J gene: TRBJ2-7

CDR3 protein: CASSRQYSEAFF
CDR3 DNA: TGTGCCAGCAGCCGACAGTACTCTGAAGCTTTCTTT
D gene: NA
V gene: TRBV13
J gene: TRBJ1-1

CDR3 protein: CASSQEGQGVGYTF
CDR3 DNA: TGCGCCAGCAGCCAAGAGGGACAGGGGGTTGGCTACACCTTC
D gene: TRBD1
V gene: TRBV4-3
J gene: TRBJ1-2